Shown below are 22 T cell receptor beta chains from a single sample sequenced in a study of T cells after posttransplantation cyclophosphamide. A marrow graft followed busulfan-fludarabine conditioning, with cyclophosphamide on days +3 and +4. Measured with immunoSEQ multiplex PCR; TCRdb has only the in-frame clones, and not every one. The repertoire holds 4,400 or so clones, with roughly 81% as singletons. Sequenced here: PBMCs, sampled after an allogeneic stem cell transplant with post-transplant cyclophosphamide. These receptors came from a female patient aged 50-59 years who received an allogeneic stem cell transplant from a related donor, was CMV-positive, and had no GVHD. Certain T cells may be donor cells from the graft.

V usage is TRBV30 and J usage is TRBJ2-1; 9 nucleotides match TRBD2. The CDR3 length is 16 residues. The ends lost 0 bases at V and 10 bases at J; junction bases unmatched: 13. CDR1 is GTSNPN, CDR2 SVGIG, per germline (reference sequence). CDR3 nucleotide sequence: TGTGCCTGGAGTGTAAAGGGCGGGGGGGCCCGGGAAGAGCAGTTCTTC. Translation gives CAWSVKGGGAREEQFF.

The chain employs TRBV10-3 and TRBJ2-3; D may be TRBD1 (6 bases). CDR3 length: 14 residues. The V gene lost 0 bases and the J gene lost 3 bases, with 7 bases spanning the gap. Germline CDR1 and CDR2: ENHRY and SYGVKD. CDR3 region: CAISESTGTDTQYF. CDR3 in DNA: TGTGCCATCAGTGAGTCAACAGGGACAGATACGCAGTATTTT.

J is TRBJ2-5 and V is TRBV5-1; TRBD2 agrees at 15 bases. In germline, CDR1 is SGHRS, CDR2 YFSETQ. This CDR3 is 16 amino acids long. The V and J ends lost 3 bases and 4 bases, in that order; junction bases with no gene match: 4. CDR3 residues: CASSYGTSGGTETQYF. CDR3 DNA sequence: TGCGCCAGCAGCTATGGGACTAGCGGGGGGACAGAGACCCAGTACTTC.

The chain recombines TRBV7-9 with TRBJ1-1; D unclear. Trimming left V 6 bases short and J 4 bases short, with 18 bases between. Germline CDR1 SEHNR, CDR2 FQNEAQ (reference sequence). The CDR3 is made up of 15 amino acids. In DNA form, the CDR3 reads TGTGCCAGCAGTCTTAGTCTCAGCGGGGTCACTGAAGCTTTCTTT. Residues: CASSLSLSGVTEAFF.

The rearrangement joins TRBV27 to TRBJ2-1, with TRBD2 identical over 7 bases. The CDR3 has 14 amino acids. Germline lookup yields CDR1 MNHEY and CDR2 SMNVEV (reference sequence). The trim removed 9 bases at V and 2 bases at J, leaving 7 bases unmatched. CDR3 DNA: TGTGCCAGTTGGGCTAGCGGCACCTACAATGAGCAGTTCTTC. This encodes CASWASGTYNEQFF.

This clone appeared once. The J gene is TRBJ1-1, the V gene TRBV7-2; D ambiguous. CDR1 and CDR2 from the germline V gene are SGHTA and FQGNSA. Trimming cost V 5 bases and J 8 bases, with 15 bases left between them. The CDR3 covers 13 residues. The CDR3 spells CASSRGQAREAFF. The CDR3 coding sequence is TGTGCCAGCAGCCGCGGGCAAGCGCGGGAAGCTTTCTTT.

J is TRBJ1-5 and V is TRBV7-9; no definite D call. Germline V gene sequence: CDR1 SEHNR, CDR2 FQNEAQ (reference sequence). Trimming took 5 bases from V and 1 from J, leaving 18 bases between them. The CDR3 is 17 amino acids. DNA for the CDR3: TGTGCCAGCAGCAGCAGTTCGACGGGAGGAAGCAATCAGCCCCAGCATTTT. Amino acids: CASSSSSTGGSNQPQHF.

DNA for the CDR3: TGTGCCAGCAGCTTAGCGGGGGGCGCCTACGAGCAGTACTTC. Protein product: CASSLAGGAYEQYF. The chain is built from TRBV2 and TRBJ2-7; 10 positions match TRBD2. Germline V gives CDR1 SNHLY, CDR2 FYNNEI. V lost 6 bases, J lost 2 bases, and 4 bases stayed unmatched. This CDR3 is built from 14 residues.

This clone was counted a few times. The rearrangement uses TRBV29-1 and TRBJ2-2; 8 positions match TRBD1. Germline V gene sequence: CDR1 SQVTM, CDR2 ANQGSEA. J lost 4 bases, V lost 1 base, and 8 bases had no gene match. The CDR3 runs 16 residues. The CDR3 DNA follows: TGCAGCGTTGAAGCCCCAGGGGGCGCAGGCACCGGGGAGCTGTTTTTT. This codes for CSVEAPGGAGTGELFF.

The chain links TRBV7-2 to TRBJ2-5; 7 bases are a match to TRBD2. The V gene's germline CDR1 is SGHTA and CDR2 FQGNSA. V was clipped by 6 bases and J by 3 bases; unmatched bases: 10. This CDR3 spans 15 amino acids. The CDR3 nucleotides are TGTGCCAGCAGGATAGCGGGTATAACAGAAGAGACCCAGTACTTC. As protein: CASRIAGITEETQYF.

The V call is TRBV5-1, the J call TRBJ1-1; a weak D match, TRBD1 (6 bases). The CDR3 is 14 amino acids. Trimming shortened V by 0 bases and J by 1 base, and 7 bases separated the two germline ends. Germline V lookup: CDR1 SGHRS, CDR2 YFSETQ. The CDR3 sequence is CASSLGTENTEAFF. The CDR3 DNA reads TGCGCCAGCAGCTTGGGGACAGAGAACACTGAAGCTTTCTTT.

The chain recombines TRBV28 with TRBJ2-1; 7 nucleotides align to TRBD2. Germline CDR1 is MDHEN and CDR2 is SYDVKM. The trim removed 3 bases at V and 7 bases at J, leaving 3 bases unmatched. The CDR3 extends over 13 amino acids. The CDR3 DNA reads TGTGCCAGCAGTTTGGGACTAACGAATGAGCAGTTCTTC. Protein product: CASSLGLTNEQFF. The variable domain in full, with the rest retrieved from reference TRBV28 and TRBJ2-1, is DVKVTQSSRYLVKRTGEKVFLECVQDMDHENMFWYRQDPGLGLRLIYFSYDVKMKEKGDIPEGYSVSREKKERFSLILESASTNQTSMYLCASSLGLTNEQFFGPGTRLTVL.

The V gene is TRBV6-1, the J gene TRBJ1-4; unclear D gene. V was trimmed by 6 bases and J by 7 bases, leaving 18 bases between them. The germline V gene encodes CDR1 MNHNS and CDR2 SASEGT. The length of the CDR3 is 15 residues. The CDR3 nucleotides read TGTGCCAGCAGAGGCGGGCTTGGCCCCTTTGAAAAACTGTTTTTT. It is translated as CASRGGLGPFEKLFF.

The chain couples TRBV19 to TRBJ2-7; a weak D match, TRBD1 (6 bases). Deletions cut 5 bases from V and 3 bases from J, with 11 bases between. Germline V gene sequence: CDR1 LNHDA, CDR2 SQIVND (reference sequence). This CDR3 comprises 13 residues. The CDR3 loop is CASSPDRNYEQYF. Written as DNA, the CDR3 is TGTGCCAGTAGTCCAGACAGGAACTACGAGCAGTACTTC.

The chain uses TRBV6-7 and TRBJ2-7, with TRBD1 matching over 8 bases. TRBV6-7 is an ORF, with its function uncertain. The CDR3 has 15 residues. J gave up 6 bases and V 6 bases, and 13 bases lay outside the gene matches. This chain's CDR3 is CASSKNRQGLCEQYF. CDR3 sequence (DNA): TGTGCCAGCAGCAAAAATAGACAGGGGTTGTGCGAGCAGTACTTC.

The J gene is TRBJ2-7, the V gene TRBV7-8, with no clear D. CDR1 and CDR2 from the germline V gene are SGHVS and FQNEAQ. V was clipped by 4 bases and J by 3 bases, with 16 bases between them. The CDR3 is made up of 15 amino acids. CDR3 loop: CASSSDAQVHYEQYF. The CDR3 DNA reads as TGTGCCAGCAGCTCCGACGCCCAGGTACACTACGAGCAGTACTTC.

The chain combines TRBV7-9 with TRBJ1-4; D is perhaps TRBD1 (5 bases). This CDR3 has 15 amino acids. V was clipped by 5 bases and J by 7 bases, with 17 bases between them. Germline V CDR1 and CDR2: SEHNR, FQNEAQ (reference sequence). CDR3 loop: CASSPDGAGSEKLFF. The CDR3 region has the DNA TGTGCCAGCAGCCCAGATGGGGCCGGTAGTGAAAAACTGTTTTTT.

V and J are TRBV27 and TRBJ2-3, with 11 bases fitting TRBD2. The length of the CDR3 is 16 residues. Germline trimming cut 7 bases from V and 4 bases from J; bases unmatched to any gene: 10. Germline lookup yields CDR1 MNHEY and CDR2 SMNVEV (reference sequence). DNA of the CDR3: TGTGCCAGCAACCCACTAGCGGGAGACGGACCAGATACGCAGTATTTT. Translated, it gives CASNPLAGDGPDTQYF.

The chain uses TRBV18 and TRBJ1-1; 9 nucleotides line up with TRBD1. Germline CDR1 KGHSH, CDR2 LQKENI. Trimming took 5 bases from V and 3 from J; bases not matched to a gene: 10. The CDR3 consists of 16 residues. The CDR3 bases are TGTGCCAGCTCAAGAGCTGGGACAGGGCTAGACACTGAAGCTTTCTTT. Translated: CASSRAGTGLDTEAFF.

The V call is TRBV4-1, the J call TRBJ1-3; 9 positions agree with TRBD1. The CDR3 is made up of 16 amino acids. J was trimmed by 0 bases and V by 4 bases; bases with no gene match: 4. The germline gives CDR1 MGHRA, CDR2 YSYEKL. The chain's CDR3 is CASSRTGETSGNTIYF. CDR3 DNA sequence: TGCGCCAGCAGCCGGACAGGGGAGACCTCTGGAAACACCATATATTTT.

Concerning this clone: The junction differs from germline at one of its ends, possibly a read error. The chain carries TRBV7-2 and TRBJ2-5; 8 nucleotides line up with TRBD2. The assigned J gene may be wrong: the sequence end matches TRBJ2-7 better. The length of the CDR3 is 15 residues. Germline CDR1 is SGHTA and CDR2 is FQGNSA. In DNA form, the CDR3 reads TGTGCCGGCAGGAAGCAAGCGGGGGACTCCTACGAGCAGTACTTC. It yields the protein CAGRKQAGDSYEQYF.

This clone appeared once. The chain joins TRBV5-1 to TRBJ1-6; the match to TRBD1 covers 8 bases. The V gene's germline CDR1 is SGHRS and CDR2 YFSETQ. V dropped 3 bases and J dropped 7; count of bases not matched to a gene: 3. The CDR3 loop spans 14 amino acids. The CDR3 here is CASSSQGANSPLHF. CDR3 nucleotides: TGCGCCAGCAGCTCCCAGGGGGCGAATTCACCCCTCCACTTT.